This TCR beta chain was observed in a study of blood T cell repertoires in COVID-19 (dated by TCRdb to the early 2020s). For the wider study: The collaborator samples originated in the United States, Italy and Spain and spanned the acute and convalescent phases of COVID-19. The repertoires were released in a freely available public database meant as a resource for research on the immune response to SARS-CoV-2. Deeply sampled blood TCRbeta repertoires from subjects exposed to, actively infected with, or recovered from COVID-19 were included in the dataset. Where available, HLA class I and class II types were taken from metadata supplied by the sample provider and were not determined by assay-based typing. Samples came from the ongoing ImmuneRACE study (first 160 participants) plus 1,254 subjects from 6 global collaborators. The material from the prospective study consisted of cDNA or gDNA derived from T cells, B-cell-depleted T cells, or PBMCs. The sample metadata nearly always contained a de-identified subject ID, COVID-19 status, age in years and sex. The paper's findings and limits, for the study overall: The quantity of clinical and demographic metadata differed by source and by participant and was supplied without curation.

TCRbeta CDR3 regions were amplified from genomic DNA by means of the immunoSEQ Assay, a bias-controlled multiplex PCR. Concerning the study's data processing: The number of nucleated cells in each sample was estimated from the amplification of reference gene primers within the assay. To quantify the absolute abundance of each unique TCRbeta CDR3 rearrangement, sequence reads were collapsed and filtered. For each sample, productive Simpson clonality was calculated as the square root of Simpson's diversity index over productive rearrangements. TCRdb mirrors the immuneACCESS table, restricted to in-frame sequences. Some clones are absent from its copies; in checked studies, under half trace to an unresolved V gene, and the reason for the others is unknown. That table gives V, J and clone size, and the DNA gave D and trimming. The sample table shows tens of thousands of clones, and about 90% are seen once. About an eighth of the sample comes from the top ten.

Whole blood was collected in K2EDTA tubes by collaborating institutions according to the institutions' own protocols. For TCRbeta analysis, collaborators shipped samples in one of three forms: frozen whole blood, isolated PBMCs, or DNA extracted from either of those sample types. With regard to this clone: There is no known antigen for this receptor. No base-level quality is on record; no much larger clone is a single base apart.

The CDR3 contains 14 residues, cysteine and phenylalanine counted. Only the CDR3 DNA is retained, 42 bases long and in frame from the first base. V loses 3 bases, J loses 5 bases, and the germline ends lie 13 bases apart. CDR1 and CDR2 are read off the germline V gene (reference sequence) as LGHDT and YNNKEL. Material: peripheral blood. This chain joins TRBV3-1 (or the pseudogene TRBV3-2) to TRBJ1-1; TRBD1 is a weak D gene call, 5 bases matching. This receptor was taken from a human donor with active COVID-19. The donor label of this sample is uncertain. The nucleotide sequence is given as TGTGCCAGCAGCCAGACTTTTGGGGGGACTGAAGCTTTCTTT. Its protein product is CASSQTFGGTEAFF.